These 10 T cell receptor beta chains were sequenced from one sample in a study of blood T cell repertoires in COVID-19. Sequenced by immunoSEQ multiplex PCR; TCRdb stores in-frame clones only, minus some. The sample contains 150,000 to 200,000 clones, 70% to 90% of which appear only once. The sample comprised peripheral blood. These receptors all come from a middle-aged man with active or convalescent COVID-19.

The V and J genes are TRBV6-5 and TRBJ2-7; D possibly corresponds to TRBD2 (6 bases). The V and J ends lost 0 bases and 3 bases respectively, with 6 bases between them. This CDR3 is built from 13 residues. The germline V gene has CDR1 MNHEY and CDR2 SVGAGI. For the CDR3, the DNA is TGTGCCAGCAGTTACTCGGAGGGCTACGAGCAGTACTTC. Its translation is CASSYSEGYEQYF.

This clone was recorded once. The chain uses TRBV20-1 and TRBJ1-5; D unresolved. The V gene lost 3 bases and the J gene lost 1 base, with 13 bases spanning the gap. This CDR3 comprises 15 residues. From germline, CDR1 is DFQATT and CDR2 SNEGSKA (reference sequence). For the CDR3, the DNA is TGCAGTGCTAGTAGGAGTCCCACGAGCAATCAGCCCCAGCATTTT. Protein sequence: CSASRSPTSNQPQHF.

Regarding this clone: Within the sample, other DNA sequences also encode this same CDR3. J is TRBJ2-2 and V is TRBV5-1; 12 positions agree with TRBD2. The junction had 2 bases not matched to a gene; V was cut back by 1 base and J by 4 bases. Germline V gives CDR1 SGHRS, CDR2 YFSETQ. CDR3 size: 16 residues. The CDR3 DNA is TGCGCCAGCAGCTTGACACTAGCGGGGGGCACCGGGGAGCTGTTTTTT. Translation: CASSLTLAGGTGELFF.

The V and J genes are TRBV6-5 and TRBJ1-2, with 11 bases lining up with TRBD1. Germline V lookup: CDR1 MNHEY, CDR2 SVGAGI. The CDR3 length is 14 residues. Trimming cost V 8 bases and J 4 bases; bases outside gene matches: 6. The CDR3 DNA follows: TGTGCCAGCGGACAGGGGGCAGTAACCTATGGCTACACCTTC. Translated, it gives CASGQGAVTYGYTF.

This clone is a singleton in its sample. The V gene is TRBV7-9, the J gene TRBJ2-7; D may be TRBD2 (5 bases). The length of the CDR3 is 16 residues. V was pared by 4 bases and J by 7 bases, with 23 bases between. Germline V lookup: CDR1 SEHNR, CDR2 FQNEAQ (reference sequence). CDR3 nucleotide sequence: TGTGCCAGCAGCTCCCCCATGAGAGCCGCGAGGGTAGAGCAGTACTTC. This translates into CASSSPMRAARVEQYF.

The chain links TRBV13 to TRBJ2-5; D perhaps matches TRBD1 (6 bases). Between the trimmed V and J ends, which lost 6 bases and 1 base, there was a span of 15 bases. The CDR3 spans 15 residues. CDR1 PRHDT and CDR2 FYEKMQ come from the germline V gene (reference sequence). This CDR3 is CASRDRRSGQETQYF. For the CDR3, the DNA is TGTGCCAGCAGAGACAGGCGGAGTGGCCAAGAGACCCAGTACTTC.

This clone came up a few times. The CDR3 sequence is CASSHREAEQYF. In DNA form, the CDR3 reads TGTGCCAGCAGCCATCGAGAAGCCGAGCAGTACTTC. The rearrangement uses TRBV5-6 and TRBJ2-7; D ambiguous. This CDR3 region has 12 residues. V was shortened by 4 bases and J by 6 bases, with 11 bases between the two germline ends. Germline lookup yields CDR1 SGHDT and CDR2 YYEEEE.

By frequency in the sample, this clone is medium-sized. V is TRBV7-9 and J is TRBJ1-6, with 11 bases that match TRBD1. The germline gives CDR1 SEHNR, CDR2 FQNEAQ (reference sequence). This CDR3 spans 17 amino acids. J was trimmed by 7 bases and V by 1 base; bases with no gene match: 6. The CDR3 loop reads CASSLVGQGAMNSPLHF. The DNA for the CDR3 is TGTGCCAGCAGCTTAGTTGGACAGGGGGCGATGAATTCACCCCTCCACTTT.

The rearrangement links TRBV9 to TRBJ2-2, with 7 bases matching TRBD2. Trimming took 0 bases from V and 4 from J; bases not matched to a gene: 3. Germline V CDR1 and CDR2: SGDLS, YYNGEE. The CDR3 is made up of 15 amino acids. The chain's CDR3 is CASSVGGGGTGELFF. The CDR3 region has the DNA TGTGCCAGCAGCGTAGGCGGGGGTGGCACCGGGGAGCTGTTTTTT.

The CDR3 protein is CASSYQSYNRHSNQPQHF. The CDR3 region has the DNA TGTGCCAGCAGCTACCAAAGTTACAACAGACATAGCAATCAGCCCCAGCATTTT. The chain recombines TRBV28 with TRBJ1-5; D uncertain. V was shortened by 6 bases and J by 0 bases, with 21 bases between the two germline ends. CDR3 length: 18 amino acids. Germline V CDR1 and CDR2: MDHEN, SYDVKM.